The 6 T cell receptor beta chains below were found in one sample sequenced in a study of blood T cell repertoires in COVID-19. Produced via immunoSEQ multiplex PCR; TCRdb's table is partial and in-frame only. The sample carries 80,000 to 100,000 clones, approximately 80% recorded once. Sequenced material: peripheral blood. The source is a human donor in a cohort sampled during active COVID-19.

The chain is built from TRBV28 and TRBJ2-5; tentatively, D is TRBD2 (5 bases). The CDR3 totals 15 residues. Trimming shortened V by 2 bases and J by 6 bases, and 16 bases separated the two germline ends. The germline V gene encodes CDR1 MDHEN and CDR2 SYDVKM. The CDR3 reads CASSLRSGEKKTQYF. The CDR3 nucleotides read TGTGCCAGCAGTTTACGGTCCGGGGAAAAGAAGACCCAGTACTTC.

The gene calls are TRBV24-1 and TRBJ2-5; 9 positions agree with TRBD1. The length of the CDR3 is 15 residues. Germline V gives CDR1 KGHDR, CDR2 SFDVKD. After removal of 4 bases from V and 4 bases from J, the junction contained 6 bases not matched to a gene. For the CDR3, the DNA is TGTGCCACCAGTGACCGGACAGGGGTTGGAGAGACCCAGTACTTC. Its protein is CATSDRTGVGETQYF.

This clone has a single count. The CDR3 coding sequence is TGTGCCAGCAGTTCCTCCGGGTTGGCCAAAAACATTCAGTACTTC. Protein sequence: CASSSSGLAKNIQYF. The chain uses TRBV28 and TRBJ2-4, with D uncertain. Trimming stripped 4 bases from V and 1 base from J, with 11 bases between. Germline V gene lookup returns CDR1 MDHEN and CDR2 SYDVKM. This CDR3 is built from 15 residues.

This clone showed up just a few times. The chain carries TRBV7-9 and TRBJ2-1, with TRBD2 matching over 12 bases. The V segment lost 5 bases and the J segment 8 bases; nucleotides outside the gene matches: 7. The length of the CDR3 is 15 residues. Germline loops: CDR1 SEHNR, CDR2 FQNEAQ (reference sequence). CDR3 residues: CASSPRASGRDEQFF. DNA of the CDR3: TGTGCCAGCAGCCCACGGGCTAGCGGGAGGGATGAGCAGTTCTTC.

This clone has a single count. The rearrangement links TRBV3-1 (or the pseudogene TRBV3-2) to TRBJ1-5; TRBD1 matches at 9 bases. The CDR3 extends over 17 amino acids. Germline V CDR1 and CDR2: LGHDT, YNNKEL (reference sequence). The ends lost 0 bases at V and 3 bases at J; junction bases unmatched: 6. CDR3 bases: TGTGCCAGCAGCCAAGATCCGGGGACAGGGAACAATCAGCCCCAGCATTTT. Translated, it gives CASSQDPGTGNNQPQHF.

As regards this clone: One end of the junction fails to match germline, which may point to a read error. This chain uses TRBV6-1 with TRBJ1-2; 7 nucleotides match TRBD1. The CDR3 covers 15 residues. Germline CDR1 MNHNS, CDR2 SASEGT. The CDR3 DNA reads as TGTGCCAGCAGTAAAGCCGGGACAGTTAACTATGGCTACACCTTC. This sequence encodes CASSKAGTVNYGYTF.